The subject of this entry is one T cell receptor (beta chain). Germline CDR1 reads SGHKS; CDR2 reads YYEKEE (reference sequence). The CDR3 covers 13 residues. Trimming left V 4 bases short and J 3 bases short, with 11 bases between. TCRdb keeps only in-frame clones here, not all; method: immunoSEQ multiplex PCR. The table includes about 61,000 clones, almost 97% detected once. This entry belongs to a study of technical replicates of blood from a few donors. V gene TRBV5-5 combines with J gene TRBJ2-7; a weak D match, TRBD1 (6 bases). Sequencing was performed on T cells isolated from PBMCs. This TCR came from a human donor in good health. DNA of the CDR3: TGTGCCAGCAGCCCAGGACAGCACTACGAGCAGTACTTC. Protein sequence: CASSPGQHYEQYF.